A single sample is the source of the 10 T cell receptor beta chains below, sequenced in a study of T-cell memory formation after mild COVID-19. TCRdb re-called the 5' RACE reads with MiXCR, one entry per CDR3 protein. The sample holds hundreds of thousands of distinct CDR3 sequences, about 15% seen once. Material for sequencing was PBMCs or a T cell subset sorted from them (not recorded which). These receptors were taken from a man aged 18 to 35 who had mild COVID-19 (a few samples of this study predate the infection). Cell type and time point are not known.

The chain has TRBV7-6 and TRBJ1-2; D is unresolved. This CDR3 has 14 residues. Per germline, CDR1 SGHVS and CDR2 FNYEAQ. V was cut by 1 base and J by 4 bases, with 10 bases left in between. The CDR3 here is CASSLDASSYGYTF. Written as DNA, the CDR3 is TGTGCCAGCAGCTTAGATGCCAGTTCCTATGGCTACACCTTC.

The CDR3 here is CASSVGFQGARYDYGYTF. Written as DNA, the CDR3 is TGTGCCAGCAGCGTAGGGTTCCAGGGGGCGCGTTATGACTATGGCTACACCTTC. The chain employs TRBV9 and TRBJ1-2; 8 bases agree with TRBD1. The length of the CDR3 is 18 residues. Losses at the gene ends were 0 bases for V and 3 bases for J; bases not matched to a gene: 13. The germline gives CDR1 SGDLS, CDR2 YYNGEE.

This clonotype was seen more than once but under ten times. V usage is TRBV29-1 and J usage is TRBJ1-2, with D tentatively TRBD1 (6 bases). CDR1 and CDR2 (germline): SQVTM, ANQGSEA. The V gene lost 7 bases and the J gene lost 5 bases, with 14 bases spanning the gap. This CDR3 has 12 amino acids. Here the CDR3 reads CSAGGLRYGYTF. In DNA form, the CDR3 reads TGCAGCGCCGGGGGCCTTCGGTATGGCTACACCTTC.

This clonotype was seen a handful of times. The V call is TRBV5-5, the J call TRBJ2-2; D is ambiguous. The CDR3 runs to 15 residues. V lost 0 bases, J lost 2 bases, and 8 bases lay in between. Germline values: CDR1 SGHKS, CDR2 YYEKEE (reference sequence). The CDR3 nucleotides read TGTGCCAGCAGCTTGGAAGGGTTAAACACCGGGGAGCTGTTTTTT. As protein: CASSLEGLNTGELFF.

The table lists this clonotype with a few counts. The rearrangement uses TRBV12-5 and TRBJ2-5; either TRBD1 or TRBD2 may supply D (5 bases each). Trimming took 2 bases from V and 5 from J, leaving 9 bases between them. Germline V CDR1 and CDR2: LGHNT, FRNRAP. This CDR3 region has 13 residues. The chain's CDR3 is CASGLSGTETQYF. The CDR3 bases are TGTGCTAGTGGTTTGTCCGGGACGGAGACCCAGTACTTC.

A word on this clonotype: One end of the junction does not line up with germline, which may come from a read error. V and J are TRBV12-3 or TRBV12-4 and TRBJ1-1; D is unclear. The CDR3 runs 14 residues. The CDR3 nucleotides read TGTGGCAGCAGTTTACGGTACTCGAACACTGAAGCTTTCTTT. It codes for CGSSLRYSNTEAFF.

This clonotype was counted at least ten times. The chain has TRBV11-2 and TRBJ2-1; tentative D call: TRBD1 (6 bases). Germline V gives CDR1 SGHAT, CDR2 FQNNGV. The V end was cut by 7 bases, the J end by 4 bases, with 20 bases between. The CDR3 contains 16 residues. The CDR3 spells CASNPTPTTGYNEQFF. The CDR3 bases are TGTGCCAGCAACCCAACTCCCACCACAGGGTACAATGAGCAGTTCTTC.

CDR3 loop: CSVEIGASGGFGQFF. CDR3 coding DNA: TGCAGCGTTGAAATCGGAGCTAGCGGGGGGTTCGGGCAGTTCTTC. The J gene is TRBJ2-1, the V gene TRBV29-1; TRBD2 matches at 11 bases. In germline, CDR1 is SQVTM, CDR2 ANQGSEA. The junction had 12 bases not matched to a gene; V was cut back by 2 bases and J by 12 bases. The CDR3 sequence is 15 residues long.

V is TRBV11-2 and J is TRBJ2-2; D is ambiguous. The germline V gene encodes CDR1 SGHAT and CDR2 FQNNGV. CDR3 length equals 14 residues. The germline V and J ends were trimmed by 5 bases and 3 bases, with 10 bases remaining between them. CDR3 nucleotide sequence: TGTGCCAGCAGCCCCGAGACCTACACCGGGGAGCTGTTTTTT. Its protein product is CASSPETYTGELFF. The whole variable domain, remainder taken from reference TRBV11-2 and TRBJ2-2, is EAGVAQSPRYKIIEKRQSVAFWCNPISGHATLYWYQQILGQGPKLLIQFQNNGVVDDSQLPKDRFSAERLKGVDSTLKIQPAKLEDSAVYLCASSPETYTGELFFGEGSRLTVL.

CDR3 coding DNA: TGTGCCAGCAGCCAGCATATCAGGGGGCGCACTGAAGCTTTCTTT. It is translated as CASSQHIRGRTEAFF. The chain has TRBV3-1 and TRBJ1-1; TRBD1 aligns across 8 bases. Germline assignment: CDR1 LGHDT and CDR2 YNNKEL (reference sequence). The CDR3 length is 15 residues. Trimming at V came to 3 bases and at J to 4 bases, leaving 7 bases not matched to a gene.